This T cell receptor beta chain was sequenced for a study of T cell changes during pregnancy in multiple sclerosis. Germline V gene lookup returns CDR1 SGHKS and CDR2 YYEKEE (reference sequence). This CDR3 region has 14 residues. After removal of 0 bases from V and 7 bases from J, the junction contained 2 bases not matched to a gene. Some clones are missing from TCRdb's copy, which holds only in-frame ones; the method was immunoSEQ multiplex PCR. The profile shows 40,000 to 45,000 clones, more than 85% of them singletons. The rearrangement links TRBV5-5 to TRBJ2-5, with 11 bases lining up with TRBD2. The receptor comes from a female donor in good health, enrolled as a control in a pregnancy study. Here the sequenced sample was CD4+ T cells from peripheral blood mononuclear cells, taken in the second trimester of pregnancy. The CDR3 protein is CASSLVAGGATQYF. The CDR3, as DNA: TGTGCCAGCAGCTTGGTAGCGGGAGGGGCGACCCAGTACTTC.